This TCR beta chain was observed in a study of blood T cell repertoires in COVID-19 (dated by TCRdb to about 2020). Regarding the complete study: Collaborator samples came from the United States, Italy and Spain and covered acute and convalescent phases of COVID-19. A de-identified subject ID, COVID-19 status, age in years and sex were almost always included in the sample metadata. Deeply sampled blood TCRbeta repertoires from subjects exposed to, actively infected with, or recovered from COVID-19 were included in the dataset. The repertoires were released in a freely available public database meant as a resource for research on the immune response to SARS-CoV-2. Where HLA class I and class II types were available, the types were taken from metadata supplied by the sample provider, not from assay-based typing. The prospective study material was composed of cDNA or gDNA derived from T cells, B-cell-depleted T cells, or PBMCs. Samples were obtained from the ongoing ImmuneRACE study (first 160 participants) and from 1,254 subjects provided by 6 global collaborators.

Whole blood was collected in K2EDTA tubes by collaborating institutions according to the institutions' own protocols. Collaborator samples were shipped for TCRbeta analysis as frozen whole blood, isolated PBMCs, or DNA extracted from either sample type. TCRbeta CDR3 regions were amplified from genomic DNA by means of the immunoSEQ Assay, a bias-controlled multiplex PCR. The original pipeline was this. Within the assay, amplification of reference gene primers was used to estimate how many nucleated cells each sample contained. To quantify the absolute abundance of each unique TCRbeta CDR3 rearrangement, sequence reads were collapsed and filtered. Productive Simpson clonality was computed per sample as the square root of Simpson's diversity index over productive rearrangements. In TCRdb, the immuneACCESS table is reduced to in-frame sequences with V and J assigned. These tables do not hold every clone; where another copy was compared, an unresolved V gene accounts for under half, and the others remain unexplained. V and J calls and clone size follow that table, whereas D and trimming were derived from the DNA. A total of around 200,000 clones appear in this sample, approximately 84% of them only once. The ten largest account for almost 4.5% of the sample.

Results and caveats for the whole study, not just this receptor: How much clinical and demographic metadata was included differed by source and by participant, and the metadata was provided uncurated.

A note on this clone: Its antigen has not been determined. No base quality values were provided; no much bigger clone lies one nucleotide off.

The sequence derives from a middle-aged man with acute or convalescent COVID-19. The sequencing sample was made of peripheral blood.

The CDR3: CASSLGATGNNSPLHF. The nucleotides are TGTGCCAGCAGCTTAGGCGCGACAGGGAATAATTCACCCCTCCACTTT. The chain is assembled from TRBV7-9 and TRBJ1-6, and 7 junction bases match TRBD1. The germline V gene encodes CDR1 SEHNR and CDR2 FQNEAQ (reference sequence). The CDR3 has 16 amino acids, counting the end cysteine and phenylalanine. Kept here is only the CDR3 DNA, which spans 48 bases and is read in frame from base 1. Compared with germline, V lacks 1 base and J lacks 5 bases; bases without a gene match: 5.